The 2 T cell receptor beta chains below come from one sample, sequenced in a study of shared clonotypes between healthy human individuals. Repertoires were generated with immunoSEQ multiplex PCR, while TCRdb's copy carries only in-frame clones and drops some. The sample has some 2.3 million clones, just over 90% seen once; the top ten hold 0.39%. Sequenced material: naive CD4+ T cells from PBMCs. This sample's subset: CD45RA+ positively selected. The receptors shown here come from a man younger than 35 in good health. Some clones in this sample may be carry-over from other donors' samples.

The chain links TRBV15 to TRBJ2-7; D remains unclear. Germline CDR1 LNHNV, CDR2 YYDKDF (reference sequence). Trimming shortened V by 0 bases and J by 0 bases, and 18 bases separated the two germline ends. This CDR3 spans 18 amino acids. CDR3 in DNA: TGTGCCACCAGCAGAGATAAGAATGGCGGCGGAAGCTCCTACGAGCAGTACTTC. Encoded protein: CATSRDKNGGGSSYEQYF.

This clone was seen once. At one end, the junction sequence differs from germline, possibly due to a read error. V gene TRBV10-3 combines with J gene TRBJ2-1, with 8 positions matching TRBD2. The CDR3 consists of 15 residues. Germline values: CDR1 ENHRY, CDR2 SYGVKD. The CDR3: CAISRTLGSGSEGLF. CDR3 DNA: TGTGCCATCAGTAGAACCTTGGGGAGCGGGAGCGAGGGCCTCTTC.